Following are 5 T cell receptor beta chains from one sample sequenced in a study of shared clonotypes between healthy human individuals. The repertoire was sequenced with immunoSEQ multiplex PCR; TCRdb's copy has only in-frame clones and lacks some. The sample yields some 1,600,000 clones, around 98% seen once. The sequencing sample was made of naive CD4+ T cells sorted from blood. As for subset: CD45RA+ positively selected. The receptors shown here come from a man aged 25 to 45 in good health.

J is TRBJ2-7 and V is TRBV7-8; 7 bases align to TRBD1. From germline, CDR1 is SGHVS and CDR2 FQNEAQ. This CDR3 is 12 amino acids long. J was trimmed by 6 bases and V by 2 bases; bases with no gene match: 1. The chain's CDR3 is CASSLHRGEQYF. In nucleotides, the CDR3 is TGTGCCAGCAGCTTACACAGGGGCGAGCAGTACTTC.

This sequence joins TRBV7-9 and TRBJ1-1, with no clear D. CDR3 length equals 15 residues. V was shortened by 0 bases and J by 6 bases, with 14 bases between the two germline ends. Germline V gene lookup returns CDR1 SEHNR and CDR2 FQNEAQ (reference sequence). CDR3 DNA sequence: TGTGCCAGCAGCTTAGCGCCCGAATTTGTTTCTGAAGCTTTCTTT. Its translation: CASSLAPEFVSEAFF.

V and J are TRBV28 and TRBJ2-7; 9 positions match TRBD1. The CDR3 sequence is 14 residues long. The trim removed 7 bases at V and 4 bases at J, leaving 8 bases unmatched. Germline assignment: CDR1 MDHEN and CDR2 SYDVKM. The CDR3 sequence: CASIPGQGLYEQYF. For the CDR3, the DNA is TGTGCCAGCATACCGGGACAGGGATTATACGAGCAGTACTTC.

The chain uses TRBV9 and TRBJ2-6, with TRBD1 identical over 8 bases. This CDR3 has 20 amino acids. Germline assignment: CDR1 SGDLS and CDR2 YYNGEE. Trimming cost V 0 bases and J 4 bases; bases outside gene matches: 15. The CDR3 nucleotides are TGTGCCAGCAGCGTAGTTGCCTCTGGCCAGGGGGCACCAGGGGCCAACGTCCTGACTTTC. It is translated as CASSVVASGQGAPGANVLTF.

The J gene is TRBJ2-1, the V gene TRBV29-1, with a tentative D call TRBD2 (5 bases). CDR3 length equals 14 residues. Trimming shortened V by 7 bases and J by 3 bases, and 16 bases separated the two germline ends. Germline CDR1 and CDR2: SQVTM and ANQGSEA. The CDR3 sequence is CSAHGRGGYNEQFF. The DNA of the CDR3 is TGCAGCGCACACGGACGAGGAGGCTACAATGAGCAGTTCTTC.